This T cell receptor beta chain derives from a study of blood T cell repertoires in COVID-19. About the study: Samples taken during acute and convalescent COVID-19 were collected in the United States, Italy and Spain. T cells, B-cell-depleted T cells, or PBMCs provided the cDNA or gDNA that served as material.

CDR1 is MNHNY, CDR2 SVGAGI, per germline (reference sequence). Losses at the gene ends were 5 bases for V and 3 bases for J; bases not matched to a gene: 9. This CDR3 comprises 15 residues. The authors' processing: Estimation of nucleated cell counts was performed using reference gene primer amplification. TCRdb keeps only in-frame clones here, not all; method: immunoSEQ multiplex PCR. That table gives V, J and clone size, and the DNA gave D and trimming. Of 100,000 to 150,000 clones listed, around 88% were seen once; the top ten hold 10%. The V call is TRBV6-6, the J call TRBJ1-1, with 7 positions matching TRBD1. Sequenced input: peripheral blood. This receptor was obtained from a man aged 50-59 years with acute or convalescent COVID-19. In DNA, the CDR3 is TGTGCCAGCAGTCCTACAACAGGGGCTCACACTGAAGCTTTCTTT. Amino acids: CASSPTTGAHTEAFF.